A single sample gave rise to the 3 T cell receptor beta chains below, sequenced in a study of identical twins. In TCRdb, the 5' RACE reads were re-called with MiXCR into one record per CDR3 protein. This sample has 700,000 or so distinct CDR3 sequences, with 21% found just once. The sample also formed part of further work on T cells expressing NK-cell markers.

The sample comprised PBMCs. The receptor set was obtained from a woman aged 18-29 years in good health.

CDR3 DNA: TGCAGTGCTCGAGGGACCTACCCCTACGAGCAGTACTTC. It translates to CSARGTYPYEQYF. V is TRBV20-1 and J is TRBJ2-7; D might be TRBD1 or TRBD2, each matching 5 bases. CDR1 DFQATT and CDR2 SNEGSKA come from the germline V gene (reference sequence). V was clipped by 5 bases and J by 2 bases, with 13 bases between them. This CDR3 comprises 13 residues.

The chain carries TRBV20-1 and TRBJ2-1; weak D call: TRBD2 (5 bases). V was clipped by 6 bases and J by 2 bases, with 23 bases between them. The germline CDR1 and CDR2 sequences are DFQATT and SNEGSKA (reference sequence). CDR3 length equals 17 residues. The CDR3 here is CSAPGFRGPTPYNEQFF. The DNA of the CDR3 is TGCAGTGCCCCGGGTTTTCGAGGGCCGACACCCTACAATGAGCAGTTCTTC.

This clonotype was counted only a few times. CDR3 residues: CASSYPIQGSAGELFF. For the CDR3, the DNA is TGTGCCAGCAGTTACCCAATACAGGGCAGCGCCGGGGAGCTGTTTTTT. The chain recombines TRBV6-5 with TRBJ2-2, with D possibly matching TRBD1 (6 bases). V was trimmed by 2 bases and J by 6 bases, leaving 16 bases between them. The CDR3 runs to 16 residues. Germline V lookup: CDR1 MNHEY, CDR2 SVGAGI.